Below, 17 T cell receptor beta chains from the same sample are listed, as sequenced in a study of response to subunit inactivated influenza vaccine. MiXCR, applied by TCRdb to the RT-PCR reads, yields one record per CDR3 protein. In the table there are 700,000 to 900,000 distinct CDR3 sequences, around 20% of which are singletons. The input for sequencing was PBMCs from blood, taken about 5 days after vaccination. The receptors stem from a man in his fifties or sixties who received an inactivated influenza vaccine.

This clonotype was seen many times. V and J are TRBV5-5 and TRBJ2-3; TRBD2 agrees at 10 bases. The length of the CDR3 is 18 residues. J lost 0 bases, V lost 2 bases, and 9 bases had no gene match. Germline-derived CDR1 and CDR2 are SGHKS and YYEKEE (reference sequence). DNA for the CDR3: TGTGCCAGCAGCTTTTTGCCTAGCGGGGGCCGAAGCACAGATACGCAGTATTTT. Amino acid sequence: CASSFLPSGGRSTDTQYF.

The chain couples TRBV29-1 to TRBJ1-2, with TRBD1 as a possible D gene (5 bases). The CDR3 loop spans 13 amino acids. Per germline, CDR1 SQVTM and CDR2 ANQGSEA. V lost 0 bases and J lost 9, with 14 bases in between. In DNA, the CDR3 is TGCAGCGTTGAAGATCAATTCGGGGGTAGCTACACCTTC. Residues: CSVEDQFGGSYTF. The complete variable domain, with remaining parts taken from reference TRBV29-1 and TRBJ1-2, reads SAVISQKPSRDICQRGTSLTIQCQVDSQVTMMFWYRQQPGQSLTLIATANQGSEATYESGFVIDKFPISRPNLTFSTLTVSNMSPEDSSIYLCSVEDQFGGSYTFGSGTRLTVV.

This clonotype has ten or more counts. The genes are TRBV7-2 and TRBJ2-2; the D is unclear. Trimming removed 5 bases at V and 4 bases at J, with 8 bases between. CDR1 SGHTA and CDR2 FQGNSA come from the germline V gene. The CDR3 spans 13 residues. CDR3 in DNA: TGTGCCAGCAGCCCTAGATCCACCGGGGAGCTGTTTTTT. This codes for CASSPRSTGELFF.

This clonotype was seen a handful of times. This rearrangement joins TRBV6-2 or TRBV6-3 to TRBJ1-2; D possibly corresponds to TRBD1 (5 bases). The CDR3 consists of 15 residues. V was pared by 10 bases and J by 4 bases, with 22 bases between. Germline V gene sequence: CDR1 MNHEY, CDR2 SVGEGT. CDR3 sequence reads: CATLTRSRVSYGYTF. The CDR3, as DNA: TGTGCCACCCTGACGAGGAGCAGGGTCAGCTATGGCTACACCTTC.

Points on this clonotype: The germline gene is not matched at one end of the junction; a read error may be the cause. This chain uses TRBV6-1 with TRBJ2-7; TRBD1 aligns across 11 bases. The CDR3 contains 14 residues. The V gene's germline CDR1 is MNHNS and CDR2 SASEGT. The DNA of the CDR3 is TGTGCCAGCAGTAGGAGGGACAGGGGGTTCGTAGCGGTATTC. This gives the protein CASSRRDRGFVAVF.

The genes are TRBV27 and TRBJ2-1; a weak D match, TRBD1 (6 bases). Trimming left V 5 bases short and J 8 bases short, with 10 bases between. The CDR3 length is 12 residues. The germline gives CDR1 MNHEY, CDR2 SMNVEV (reference sequence). CDR3 DNA sequence: TGTGCCAGCAGTCTCGAGGGGGATGAGCAGTTCTTC. Translation: CASSLEGDEQFF.

The V gene is TRBV7-6, the J gene TRBJ1-4; 9 bases are a match to TRBD1. V dropped 4 bases and J dropped 10; count of bases not matched to a gene: 7. Germline assignment: CDR1 SGHVS and CDR2 FNYEAQ. This CDR3 is 14 amino acids long. The CDR3 is CASSSRTGDGKLFF. The CDR3 DNA reads as TGTGCCAGCAGCTCTCGGACAGGGGACGGAAAACTGTTTTTT.

Notes on this clonotype: A much larger clone differs by one base, so this may be a read error. The chain links TRBV29-1 to TRBJ2-5, with D unresolved. The CDR3 sequence is 12 residues long. Germline V gives CDR1 SQVTM, CDR2 ANQGSEA. The CDR3: CSVDIAQETQHF. CDR3 sequence (DNA): TGCAGCGTTGATATCGCACAAGAGACCCAGCACTTC.

The chain uses TRBV28 and TRBJ2-7; D is perhaps TRBD1 (6 bases). CDR3 length equals 14 residues. Trimming took 5 bases from V and 9 from J, leaving 20 bases between them. Germline CDR1 reads MDHEN; CDR2 reads SYDVKM. The CDR3 loop is CASSPRDTRLVQYF. The CDR3 nucleotides are TGTGCCAGCAGTCCACGGGACACACGATTAGTGCAGTACTTC.

This chain links TRBV5-1 with TRBJ2-1; 9 positions agree with TRBD2. CDR1 is SGHRS, CDR2 YFSETQ, per germline. With 5 bases clipped from V and 3 bases from J, the junction kept 12 bases outside the gene matches. The CDR3 runs 17 residues. The CDR3 loop is CASRWGASGVNYNEQFF. The CDR3 bases are TGCGCCAGCAGATGGGGGGCTAGCGGGGTAAACTACAATGAGCAGTTCTTC. Together with reference TRBV5-1 and TRBJ2-1, the CDR3 gives the full variable domain: KAGVTQTPRYLIKTRGQQVTLSCSPISGHRSVSWYQQTPGQGLQFLFEYFSETQRNKGNFPGRFSGRQFSNSRSEMNVSTLELGDSALYLCASRWGASGVNYNEQFFGPGTRLTVL.

This clonotype came up a few times. CDR3: CASFASLRGVNSPLHF. For the CDR3, the DNA is TGTGCCAGCTTTGCCTCTTTGAGGGGGGTGAATTCACCCCTCCACTTT. The rearrangement uses TRBV28 and TRBJ1-6, with D tentatively TRBD1 (6 bases). V lost 8 bases and J lost 7, with 21 bases in between. This CDR3 comprises 16 residues. Germline assignment: CDR1 MDHEN and CDR2 SYDVKM. Complete variable domain (other parts from reference TRBV28 and TRBJ1-6): DVKVTQSSRYLVKRTGEKVFLECVQDMDHENMFWYRQDPGLGLRLIYFSYDVKMKEKGDIPEGYSVSREKKERFSLILESASTNQTSMYLCASFASLRGVNSPLHFGNGTRLTVT.

The chain couples TRBV20-1 to TRBJ2-1; 10 nucleotides agree with TRBD2. The germline CDR1 and CDR2 sequences are DFQATT and SNEGSKA (reference sequence). The CDR3 runs 14 residues. Trimming took 6 bases from V and 7 from J; bases not matched to a gene: 9. The DNA of the CDR3 is TGCAGTGCCAAGCGGGAGGGCCGGGAAAATGAGCAGTTCTTC. It yields the protein CSAKREGRENEQFF.

This clonotype was counted at least ten times. The V call is TRBV27, the J call TRBJ2-7, with 12 bases identical to TRBD2. The germline CDR1 and CDR2 sequences are MNHEY and SMNVEV (reference sequence). V lost 5 bases to trimming and J lost 0 bases; unmatched junction nucleotides: 11. The CDR3 extends over 18 amino acids. CDR3 amino acids: CASSDKLTSGGSSYEQYF. CDR3 bases: TGTGCCAGCAGTGATAAGCTGACTAGCGGGGGAAGCTCCTACGAGCAGTACTTC.

CDR3 bases: TGTGCCAGCAGCGGGACAGTAGGCCCTAATGAGCAGTTCTTC. Protein product: CASSGTVGPNEQFF. This sequence joins TRBV2 and TRBJ2-1, with 7 nucleotides matching TRBD1. The trim removed 6 bases at V and 7 bases at J, leaving 9 bases unmatched. The length of the CDR3 is 14 residues. CDR1 is SNHLY, CDR2 FYNNEI, per germline.

CDR3 protein: CATSDPTSGGGGELFF. The CDR3 DNA sequence: TGTGCCACCAGTGATCCAACCTCAGGGGGAGGCGGGGAGCTGTTTTTT. J is TRBJ2-2 and V is TRBV24-1; possible D gene TRBD1, 7 bases. The CDR3 is 16 residues long. Germline lookup yields CDR1 KGHDR and CDR2 SFDVKD. Trimming took 3 bases from V and 7 from J, leaving 17 bases between them.

The chain links TRBV7-9 to TRBJ1-3; D ambiguous. The CDR3 totals 13 residues. Germline V CDR1 and CDR2: SEHNR, FQNEAQ (reference sequence). V was clipped by 4 bases and J by 8 bases, with 12 bases between them. CDR3 in DNA: TGTGCCAGCAGCTCAGAGTTCCGGGACACCATATATTTT. Translating gives CASSSEFRDTIYF.

This clonotype is a singleton in its sample. J is TRBJ2-5 and V is TRBV4-3; D perhaps matches TRBD1 (6 bases). With 0 bases removed from V and 7 bases from J, the gap between germline ends came to 9 bases. Germline V gene data show CDR1 as LGHNA and CDR2 as YSLEER. This CDR3 has 13 residues. The CDR3 sequence: CASSQEARGTQYF. The CDR3 nucleotides are TGCGCCAGCAGCCAAGAGGCCAGGGGGACCCAGTACTTC.